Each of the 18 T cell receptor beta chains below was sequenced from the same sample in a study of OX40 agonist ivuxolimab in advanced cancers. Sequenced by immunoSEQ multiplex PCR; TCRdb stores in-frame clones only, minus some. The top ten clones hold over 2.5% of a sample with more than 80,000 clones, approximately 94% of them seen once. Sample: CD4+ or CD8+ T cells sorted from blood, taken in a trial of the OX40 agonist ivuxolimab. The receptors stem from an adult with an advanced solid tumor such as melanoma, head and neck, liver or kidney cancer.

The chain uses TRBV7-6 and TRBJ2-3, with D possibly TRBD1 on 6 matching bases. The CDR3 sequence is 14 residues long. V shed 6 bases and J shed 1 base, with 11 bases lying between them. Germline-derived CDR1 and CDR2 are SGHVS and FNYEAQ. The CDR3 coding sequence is TGTGCCAGCAGTTCCTACAGGGGCACAGATACGCAGTATTTT. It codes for CASSSYRGTDTQYF.

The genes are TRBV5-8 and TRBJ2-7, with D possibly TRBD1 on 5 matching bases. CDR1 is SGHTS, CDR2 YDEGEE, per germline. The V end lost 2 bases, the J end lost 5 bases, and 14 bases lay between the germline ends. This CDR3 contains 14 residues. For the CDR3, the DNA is TGTGCCAGCAGCTTTCCAGAGACAGCCCACGAGCAGTACTTC. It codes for CASSFPETAHEQYF. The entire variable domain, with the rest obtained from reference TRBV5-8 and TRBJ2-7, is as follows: EAGVTQSPTHLIKTRGQQATLRCSPISGHTSVYWYQQALGLGLQFLLWYDEGEERNRGNFPPRFSGRQFPNYSSELNVNALELEDSALYLCASSFPETAHEQYFGPGTRLTVT.

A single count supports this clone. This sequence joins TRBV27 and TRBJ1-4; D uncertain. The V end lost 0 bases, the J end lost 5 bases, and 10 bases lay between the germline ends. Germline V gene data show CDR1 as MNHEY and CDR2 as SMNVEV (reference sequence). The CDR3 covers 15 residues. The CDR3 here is CASSLSAETNEKLFF. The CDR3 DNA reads TGTGCCAGCAGTTTATCGGCAGAGACCAATGAAAAACTGTTTTTT.

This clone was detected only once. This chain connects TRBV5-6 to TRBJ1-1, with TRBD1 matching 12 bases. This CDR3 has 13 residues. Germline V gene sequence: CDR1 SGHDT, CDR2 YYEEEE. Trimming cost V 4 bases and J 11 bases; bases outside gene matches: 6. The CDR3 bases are TGTGCCAGCAGCCCAGGGACAGGGGGCTCTGCTTTCTTT. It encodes CASSPGTGGSAFF.

DNA for the CDR3: TGCGCCAGCAGCTTGGGGCAGGGAATTCTTCCCGGGGAGCTGTTTTTT. It is translated as CASSLGQGILPGELFF. The rearrangement uses TRBV5-1 and TRBJ2-2, with D possibly TRBD1 on 5 matching bases. The V gene's germline CDR1 is SGHRS and CDR2 YFSETQ. The CDR3 has 16 amino acids. The V gene lost 0 bases and the J gene lost 6 bases, with 15 bases spanning the gap.

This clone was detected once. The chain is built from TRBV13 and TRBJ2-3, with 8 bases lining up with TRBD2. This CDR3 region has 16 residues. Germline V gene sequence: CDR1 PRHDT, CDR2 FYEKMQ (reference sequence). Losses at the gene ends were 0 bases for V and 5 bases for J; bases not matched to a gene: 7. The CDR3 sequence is CASSLGGLAGGDTQYF. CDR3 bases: TGTGCCAGCAGCTTAGGCGGGCTAGCGGGTGGAGATACGCAGTATTTT.

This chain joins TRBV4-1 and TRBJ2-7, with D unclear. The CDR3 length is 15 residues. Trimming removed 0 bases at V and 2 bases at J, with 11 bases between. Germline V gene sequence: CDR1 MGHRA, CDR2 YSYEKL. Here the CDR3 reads CASSQDLGLAYEQYF. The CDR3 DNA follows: TGCGCCAGCAGCCAAGATCTCGGGCTAGCCTACGAGCAGTACTTC.

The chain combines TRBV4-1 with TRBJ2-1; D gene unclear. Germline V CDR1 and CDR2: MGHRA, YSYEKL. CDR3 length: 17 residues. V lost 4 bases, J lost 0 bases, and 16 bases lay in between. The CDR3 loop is CASSPPTFISSYNEQFF. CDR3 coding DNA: TGCGCCAGCAGCCCCCCTACCTTCATTAGCTCCTACAATGAGCAGTTCTTC.

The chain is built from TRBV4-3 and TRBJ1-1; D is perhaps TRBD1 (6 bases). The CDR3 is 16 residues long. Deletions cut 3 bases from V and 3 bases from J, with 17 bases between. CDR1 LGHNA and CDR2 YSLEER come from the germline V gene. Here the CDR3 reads CASSQSAGAGDTEAFF. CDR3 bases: TGCGCCAGCAGCCAGTCGGCAGGGGCTGGGGACACTGAAGCTTTCTTT.

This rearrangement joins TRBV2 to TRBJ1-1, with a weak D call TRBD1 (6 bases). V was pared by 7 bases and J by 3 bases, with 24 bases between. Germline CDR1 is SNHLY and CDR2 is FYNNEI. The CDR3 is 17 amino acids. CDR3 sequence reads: CASTDGRTGKFDTEAFF. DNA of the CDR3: TGTGCCAGCACGGATGGTAGAACAGGGAAATTTGACACTGAAGCTTTCTTT. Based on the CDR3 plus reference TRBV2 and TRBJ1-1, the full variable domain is EPEVTQTPSHQVTQMGQEVILRCVPISNHLYFYWYRQILGQKVEFLVSFYNNEISEKSEIFDDQFSVERPDGSNFTLKIRSTKLEDSAMYFCASTDGRTGKFDTEAFFGQGTRLTVV.

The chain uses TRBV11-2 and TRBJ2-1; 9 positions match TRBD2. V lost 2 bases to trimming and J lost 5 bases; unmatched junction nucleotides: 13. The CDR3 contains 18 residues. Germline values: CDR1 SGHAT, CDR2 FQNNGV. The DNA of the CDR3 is TGTGCCAGCAGCTTATCTTTAGGGCGGGAGGGCCGCGACAATGAGCAGTTCTTC. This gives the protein CASSLSLGREGRDNEQFF.

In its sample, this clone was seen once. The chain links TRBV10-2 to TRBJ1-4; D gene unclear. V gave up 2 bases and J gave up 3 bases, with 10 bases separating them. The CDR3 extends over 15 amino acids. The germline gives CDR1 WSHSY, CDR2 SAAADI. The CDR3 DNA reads TGCGCCAGCAGTGAGAAAGGGTGGTCTAATGAAAAACTGTTTTTT. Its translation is CASSEKGWSNEKLFF.

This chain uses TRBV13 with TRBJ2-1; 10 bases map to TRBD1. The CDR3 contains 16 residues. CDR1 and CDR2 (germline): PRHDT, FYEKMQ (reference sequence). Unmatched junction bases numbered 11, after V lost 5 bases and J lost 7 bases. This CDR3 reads CASSAMPRDRGNEQFF. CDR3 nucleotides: TGTGCCAGCAGCGCAATGCCCCGGGACAGGGGAAATGAGCAGTTCTTC. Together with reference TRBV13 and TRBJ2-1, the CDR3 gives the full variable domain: AAGVIQSPRHLIKEKRETATLKCYPIPRHDTVYWYQQGPGQDPQFLISFYEKMQSDKGSIPDRFSAQQFSDYHSELNMSSLELGDSALYFCASSAMPRDRGNEQFFGPGTRLTVL.

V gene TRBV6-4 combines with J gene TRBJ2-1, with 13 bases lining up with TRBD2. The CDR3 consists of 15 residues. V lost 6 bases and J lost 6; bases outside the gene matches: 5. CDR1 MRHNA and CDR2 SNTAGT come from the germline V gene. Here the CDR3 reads CASSTGTSGINEQFF. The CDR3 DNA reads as TGTGCCAGCAGCACCGGGACTAGCGGGATCAATGAGCAGTTCTTC.

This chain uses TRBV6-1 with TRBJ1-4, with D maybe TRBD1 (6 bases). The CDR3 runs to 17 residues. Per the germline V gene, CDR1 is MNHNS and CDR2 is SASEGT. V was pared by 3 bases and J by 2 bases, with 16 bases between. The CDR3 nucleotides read TGTGCCAGCAGTGAGCTAGATAGGGGGGGCACTAATGAAAAACTGTTTTTT. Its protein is CASSELDRGGTNEKLFF.

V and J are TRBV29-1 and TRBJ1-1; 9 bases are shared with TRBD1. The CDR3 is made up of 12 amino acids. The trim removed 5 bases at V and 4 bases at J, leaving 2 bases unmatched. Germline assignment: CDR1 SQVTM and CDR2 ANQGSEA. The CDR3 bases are TGCAGCGTTCGGGACAGGGCCACTGAAGCTTTCTTT. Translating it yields CSVRDRATEAFF.

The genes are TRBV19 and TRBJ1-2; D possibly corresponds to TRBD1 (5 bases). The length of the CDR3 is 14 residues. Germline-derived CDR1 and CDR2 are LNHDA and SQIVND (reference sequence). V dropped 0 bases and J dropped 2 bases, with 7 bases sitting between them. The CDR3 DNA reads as TGTGCCAGTAGTATAGATAAGGGGAACTATGGCTACACCTTC. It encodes CASSIDKGNYGYTF.

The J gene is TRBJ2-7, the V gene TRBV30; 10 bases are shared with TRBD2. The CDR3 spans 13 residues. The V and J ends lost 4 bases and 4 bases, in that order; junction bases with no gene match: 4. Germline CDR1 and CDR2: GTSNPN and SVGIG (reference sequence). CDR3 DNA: TGTGCCTGGAAAGGACTAGCGGTTTACGAGCAGTACTTC. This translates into CAWKGLAVYEQYF. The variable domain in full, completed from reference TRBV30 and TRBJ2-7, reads SQTIHQWPATLVQPVGSPLSLECTVEGTSNPNLYWYRQAAGRGLQLLFYSVGIGQISSEVPQNLSASRPQDRQFILSSKKLLLSDSGFYLCAWKGLAVYEQYFGPGTRLTVT.